A single sample is the source of the 16 T cell receptor beta chains below, sequenced in a study of blood T cell repertoires in COVID-19. TCRdb's table, derived via immunoSEQ multiplex PCR, lists solely in-frame clones and lacks some. Of roughly 200,000 clones in the sample, 65% to 90% were seen once. The sequenced sample was PBMCs or T cells enriched from blood (not recorded which). The source of these receptors is a woman between 40 and 50 years old with acute COVID-19.

V usage is TRBV27 and J usage is TRBJ2-3; tentative D call: TRBD1 (5 bases). With 6 bases removed from V and 6 bases from J, the gap between germline ends came to 16 bases. Germline V CDR1 and CDR2: MNHEY, SMNVEV (reference sequence). The CDR3 spans 14 residues. CDR3 sequence reads: CASSFGPRGDTQYF. Written as DNA, the CDR3 is TGTGCCAGCAGCTTCGGTCCTAGGGGTGATACGCAGTATTTT.

This chain connects TRBV6-5 to TRBJ1-4, with TRBD1 identical over 7 bases. V lost 0 bases and J lost 8; bases outside the gene matches: 3. The CDR3 length is 14 residues. Germline V gene sequence: CDR1 MNHEY, CDR2 SVGAGI. This CDR3 is CASSYSGGGEKLFF. Written as DNA, the CDR3 is TGTGCCAGCAGTTACTCAGGGGGCGGAGAAAAACTGTTTTTT.

The rearrangement links TRBV10-3 to TRBJ2-7; 14 nucleotides align to TRBD2. Germline loops: CDR1 ENHRY, CDR2 SYGVKD. V lost 2 bases, J lost 4 bases, and 13 bases stayed unmatched. This CDR3 contains 19 residues. The CDR3 here is CAISESTGIGTSGRYEQYF. CDR3 in DNA: TGTGCCATCAGTGAGAGTACAGGGATCGGGACTAGCGGGAGATACGAGCAGTACTTC.

V usage is TRBV7-6 and J usage is TRBJ1-1; 8 bases map to TRBD1. The CDR3 runs 14 residues. CDR1 SGHVS and CDR2 FNYEAQ come from the germline V gene. After removal of 5 bases from V and 9 bases from J, the junction contained 11 bases not matched to a gene. The CDR3 here is CASSLEGGQGQAFF. CDR3 coding DNA: TGTGCCAGCAGCCTCGAAGGAGGACAGGGACAAGCTTTCTTT. The full variable domain, in which reference TRBV7-6 and TRBJ1-1 provide the parts outside the CDR3, is GAGVSQSPRYKVTKRGQDVALRCDPISGHVSLYWYRQALGQGPEFLTYFNYEAQQDKSGLPNDRFSAERPEGSISTLTIQRTEQRDSAMYRCASSLEGGQGQAFFGQGTRLTVV.

This clone was counted at least ten times. The V call is TRBV7-9, the J call TRBJ1-1; 7 positions agree with TRBD1. The trim removed 3 bases at V and 0 bases at J, leaving 1 base unmatched. The V gene's germline CDR1 is SEHNR and CDR2 FQNEAQ (reference sequence). The CDR3 contains 14 residues. In DNA, the CDR3 is TGTGCCAGCAGCTTCGGGACAGTGAACACTGAAGCTTTCTTT. This translates into CASSFGTVNTEAFF. The full variable domain, in which reference TRBV7-9 and TRBJ1-1 provide the parts outside the CDR3, is DTGVSQNPRHKITKRGQNVTFRCDPISEHNRLYWYRQTLGQGPEFLTYFQNEAQLEKSRLLSDRFSAERPKGSFSTLEIQRTEQGDSAMYLCASSFGTVNTEAFFGQGTRLTVV.

The chain is built from TRBV21-1 and TRBJ2-4; TRBD1 reflects the table's D call only, with no check against the DNA. TRBV21-1 is reported as a pseudogene. The CDR3 extends over 17 amino acids. The CDR3 reads CASSTQHRPLAKNIQYF. DNA of the CDR3: TGTGCCAGCAGCACGCAGCACAGGCCCCTAGCCAAAAACATTCAGTACTTC.

The rearrangement links TRBV6-5 to TRBJ2-1, with 9 bases fitting TRBD2. The V gene's germline CDR1 is MNHEY and CDR2 SVGAGI. The ends lost 0 bases at V and 5 bases at J; junction bases unmatched: 5. This CDR3 contains 16 residues. For the CDR3, the DNA is TGTGCCAGCAGTTACTCGGGCGGGAGGGCCAACAATGAGCAGTTCTTC. This translates into CASSYSGGRANNEQFF.

This clone was seen a single time. This rearrangement joins TRBV29-1 to TRBJ1-1, with TRBD1 matching over 7 bases. Germline lookup yields CDR1 SQVTM and CDR2 ANQGSEA. J gave up 6 bases and V 7 bases, and 14 bases lay outside the gene matches. The CDR3 is made up of 14 amino acids. The CDR3 bases are TGCAGCGGAGAAGGGACAGCGGAGAATCCTGAAGCTTTCTTT. It is translated as CSGEGTAENPEAFF.

V gene TRBV3-1 (or the pseudogene TRBV3-2) combines with J gene TRBJ2-5; the match to TRBD2 covers 14 bases. Germline V gene sequence: CDR1 LGHDT, CDR2 YNNKEL (reference sequence). The CDR3 covers 14 residues. The ends lost 6 bases at V and 4 bases at J; junction bases unmatched: 1. The CDR3 sequence is CASRGTSGRETQYF. For the CDR3, the DNA is TGTGCCAGCAGGGGGACTAGCGGGAGAGAGACCCAGTACTTC.

This chain uses TRBV7-2 with TRBJ2-5; TRBD2 agrees at 9 bases. This CDR3 contains 15 residues. Germline CDR1 is SGHTA and CDR2 is FQGNSA. After removal of 4 bases from V and 9 bases from J, the junction contained 12 bases not matched to a gene. The CDR3 region has the DNA TGTGCCAGCAGCTCAAGCGGGAGGAGCGGTCGGGCCCAGTACTTC. Its protein is CASSSSGRSGRAQYF.

In its sample, this clone was seen a few times. The chain couples TRBV6-5 to TRBJ2-7; possible D gene TRBD2, 6 bases. V gave up 0 bases and J gave up 6 bases, with 6 bases separating them. The germline V gene has CDR1 MNHEY and CDR2 SVGAGI. CDR3 length equals 12 residues. This chain's CDR3 is CASSYSGGEQYF. The CDR3 nucleotides read TGTGCCAGCAGTTACTCGGGGGGCGAGCAGTACTTC.

This chain joins TRBV28 and TRBJ2-3, with 12 bases matching TRBD2. The germline V gene has CDR1 MDHEN and CDR2 SYDVKM. CDR3 size: 16 residues. V dropped 4 bases and J dropped 3; count of bases not matched to a gene: 5. The CDR3 DNA reads as TGTGCCAGCAGTTCCCTAGCGGGAGGGAGGACAGATACGCAGTATTTT. Its protein is CASSSLAGGRTDTQYF.

In its sample, this clone was seen a few times. The chain couples TRBV7-2 to TRBJ2-3; possibly TRBD2 for D (6 bases). The CDR3 length is 18 residues. Germline assignment: CDR1 SGHTA and CDR2 FQGNSA. V was cut by 5 bases and J by 2 bases, with 23 bases left in between. CDR3 protein: CASSQTSSGAPNTDTQYF. The CDR3 DNA reads TGTGCCAGCAGCCAGACCTCTTCGGGAGCGCCTAACACAGATACGCAGTATTTT.

V is TRBV30 and J is TRBJ2-1; 10 nucleotides line up with TRBD2. The CDR3 loop spans 13 amino acids. Germline CDR1 reads GTSNPN; CDR2 reads SVGIG (reference sequence). The V segment lost 4 bases and the J segment 8 bases; nucleotides outside the gene matches: 5. The CDR3 sequence is CAWTDGTSDEQFF. The CDR3 DNA follows: TGTGCCTGGACCGACGGGACTAGCGATGAGCAGTTCTTC.

The CDR3 here is CASSFYRRGAYNEQFF. CDR3 DNA sequence: TGTGCCAGCAGTTTCTACCGGCGGGGAGCCTACAATGAGCAGTTCTTC. The V and J genes are TRBV28 and TRBJ2-1, with D possibly TRBD2 on 6 matching bases. Germline values: CDR1 MDHEN, CDR2 SYDVKM. The CDR3 totals 16 residues. The V end was cut by 3 bases, the J end by 2 bases, with 14 bases between.

This chain joins TRBV18 and TRBJ1-1; 7 nucleotides agree with TRBD1. The CDR3 sequence is 14 residues long. Per germline, CDR1 KGHSH and CDR2 LQKENI. Germline trimming cut 6 bases from V and 0 bases from J; bases unmatched to any gene: 4. For the CDR3, the DNA is TGTGCCAGCTCGTCCACAGGGGTGAACACTGAAGCTTTCTTT. This sequence encodes CASSSTGVNTEAFF.